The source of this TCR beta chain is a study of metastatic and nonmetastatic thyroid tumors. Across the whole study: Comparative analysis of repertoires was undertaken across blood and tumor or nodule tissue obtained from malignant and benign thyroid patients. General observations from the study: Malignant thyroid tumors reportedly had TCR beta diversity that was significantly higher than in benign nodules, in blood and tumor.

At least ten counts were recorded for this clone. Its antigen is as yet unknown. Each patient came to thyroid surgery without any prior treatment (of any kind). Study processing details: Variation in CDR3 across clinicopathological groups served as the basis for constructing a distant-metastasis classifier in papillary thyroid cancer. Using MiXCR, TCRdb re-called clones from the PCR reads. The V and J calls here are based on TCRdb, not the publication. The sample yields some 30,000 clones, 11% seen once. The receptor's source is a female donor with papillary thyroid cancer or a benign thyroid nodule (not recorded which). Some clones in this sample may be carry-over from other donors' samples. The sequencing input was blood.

CDR3 DNA sequence: TGTGCCAGCTCAAGAGCGACTAATGAAAAACTGTTTTTT. Its translation: CASSRATNEKLFF. The rearrangement links TRBV18 to TRBJ1-4; D unclear. CDR3 length: 13 amino acids. Germline loops: CDR1 KGHSH, CDR2 LQKENI. V was trimmed by 5 bases and J by 2 bases, leaving 6 bases between them.